Each of the 18 T cell receptor beta chains below was sequenced from the same sample in a study of T cell responses to AZD1222 COVID-19 vaccine. Clones were read by immunoSEQ multiplex PCR, and TCRdb kept only the in-frame ones, dropping some. The table shows 190,000 or so clones, with 91% occurring only once. The material was peripheral blood, obtained 28 days after the second AZD1222 dose. The receptor set was obtained from an adult who received the AZD1222 COVID-19 vaccine.

This clone was seen a single time. DNA of the CDR3: TGCGCCAGCGAGGGAACCGGGGGAGGGGCCAACAATGAGCAGTTCTTC. It codes for CASEGTGGGANNEQFF. The V and J genes are TRBV5-1 and TRBJ2-1; 7 bases align to TRBD2. V trimming: 7 bases; J trimming: 5 bases; junction bases outside the gene matches: 15. CDR3 size: 16 residues. CDR1 is SGHRS and CDR2 is YFSETQ in the germline V gene.

V gene TRBV4-1 combines with J gene TRBJ1-2, with D unclear. Trimming cost V 1 base and J 5 bases, with 17 bases left between them. The CDR3 has 16 residues. CDR1 is MGHRA, CDR2 YSYEKL, per germline. CDR3 nucleotide sequence: TGCGCCAGCAGCCAAGCCCATGGAGAACACCAATATGGCTACACCTTC. Protein sequence: CASSQAHGEHQYGYTF.

The genes are TRBV30 and TRBJ2-3; D is unclear. V lost 0 bases and J 6 bases, leaving 7 bases between the germline ends. Germline CDR1 and CDR2: GTSNPN and SVGIG (reference sequence). The CDR3 sequence is 12 residues long. This CDR3 reads CAWSVEEDTQYF. The CDR3 DNA reads TGTGCCTGGAGTGTTGAGGAGGATACGCAGTATTTT.

This sequence joins TRBV21-1 and TRBJ1-1; TRBD1 is taken as the D call from the table, unchecked against the DNA. TRBV21-1 is classified as a pseudogene. The length of the CDR3 is 14 residues. The CDR3 here is CASTRQGANTEAFF. The CDR3 nucleotides read TGTGCCAGCACCAGACAGGGGGCGAACACTGAAGCTTTCTTT.

The V gene is TRBV19, the J gene TRBJ2-7; maybe TRBD1 (7 bases). Germline CDR1 is LNHDA and CDR2 is SQIVND (reference sequence). Trimming removed 1 base at V and 5 bases at J, with 15 bases between. The CDR3 is 15 residues long. This CDR3 reads CASSIGSGGLHEQYF. CDR3 nucleotides: TGTGCCAGTAGTATAGGGTCAGGGGGGTTGCACGAGCAGTACTTC.

This chain connects TRBV7-8 to TRBJ1-3; maybe TRBD1 (6 bases). Germline CDR1 reads SGHVS; CDR2 reads FQNEAQ. This CDR3 contains 12 residues. Trimming shortened V by 2 bases and J by 15 bases, and 14 bases separated the two germline ends. As DNA, the CDR3 is TGTGCCAGCAGCTTACAAGGACAGATGACATATTTT. Protein product: CASSLQGQMTYF.

This clone has just one count. The rearrangement joins TRBV14 to TRBJ2-7, with D possibly matching TRBD2 (6 bases). Germline values: CDR1 SGHDN, CDR2 FVKESK. The germline V and J ends were trimmed by 1 base and 0 bases, with 10 bases remaining between them. There are 15 residues in the CDR3. The CDR3: CASSQGDGSSYEQYF. CDR3 nucleotides: TGTGCCAGCAGCCAAGGAGACGGGAGCTCCTACGAGCAGTACTTC.

The rearrangement links TRBV4-2 to TRBJ2-1; D gene uncertain. Germline CDR1 LGHNA, CDR2 YNFKEQ. The ends were cut back, 4 bases at V and 6 bases at J, with 7 bases in the middle. The length of the CDR3 is 12 residues. CDR3 coding DNA: TGTGCCAGCAGCCTGGAATCCAATGAGCAGTTCTTC. Translated: CASSLESNEQFF.

CDR3 in DNA: TGTGCCAGCAGTTACCCGCGGGAGGGGATAACAGATACGCAGTATTTT. It yields the protein CASSYPREGITDTQYF. The J gene is TRBJ2-3, the V gene TRBV28; TRBD2 aligns across 9 bases. V lost 4 bases and J lost 3; bases outside the gene matches: 8. The germline gives CDR1 MDHEN, CDR2 SYDVKM. The CDR3 is made up of 16 amino acids.

The V call is TRBV6-9, the J call TRBJ1-1; possible D gene TRBD1, 6 bases. Trimming left V 2 bases short and J 1 base short, with 17 bases between. CDR3 length: 17 residues. The germline gives CDR1 MNHGY, CDR2 SVAAGI. The CDR3 coding sequence is TGTGCCAGCAGTTATGGCCCACTTGGGGGGGCGAACACTGAAGCTTTCTTT. This translates into CASSYGPLGGANTEAFF.

V usage is TRBV6-6 and J usage is TRBJ1-1; 9 nucleotides match TRBD1. V shed 3 bases and J 8 bases; nucleotides not matched to a gene: 10. CDR1 and CDR2 (germline): MNHNY, SVGAGI (reference sequence). This CDR3 has 15 amino acids. The CDR3, as DNA: TGTGCCAGCAGTTATGGACAGGGGTCCGGGTCGGAAGCTTTCTTT. It specifies CASSYGQGSGSEAFF.

This chain joins TRBV3-1 (or the pseudogene TRBV3-2) and TRBJ1-1; 11 bases match TRBD1. Germline loops: CDR1 LGHDT, CDR2 YNNKEL (reference sequence). The V gene end was trimmed by 4 bases and the J gene end by 5 bases; junction bases not matched to a gene: 6. This CDR3 is 15 amino acids long. This chain's CDR3 is CASSPVGQGATEAFF. CDR3 in DNA: TGTGCCAGCAGCCCAGTTGGACAGGGGGCGACTGAAGCTTTCTTT.

The rearrangement joins TRBV29-1 to TRBJ1-5, with 11 bases identical to TRBD1. The germline V gene encodes CDR1 SQVTM and CDR2 ANQGSEA. The CDR3 covers 16 residues. V shed 1 base and J 7 bases; nucleotides not matched to a gene: 9. CDR3 residues: CSVEVRTGGLWQPQHF. The CDR3 nucleotides are TGCAGCGTTGAAGTCCGGACAGGGGGCTTATGGCAGCCCCAGCATTTT. Full variable domain (remainder filled in from reference TRBV29-1 and TRBJ1-5): SAVISQKPSRDICQRGTSLTIQCQVDSQVTMMFWYRQQPGQSLTLIATANQGSEATYESGFVIDKFPISRPNLTFSTLTVSNMSPEDSSIYLCSVEVRTGGLWQPQHFGDGTRLSIL.

This chain connects TRBV9 to TRBJ2-1; 9 bases match TRBD2. Germline loops: CDR1 SGDLS, CDR2 YYNGEE. This CDR3 contains 15 residues. V lost 4 bases and J lost 8; bases outside the gene matches: 10. CDR3 amino acids: CASSHASGKSHEQFF. As DNA, the CDR3 is TGTGCCAGCAGCCATGCTAGCGGGAAGTCACATGAGCAGTTCTTC. The variable domain in full, with the rest retrieved from reference TRBV9 and TRBJ2-1, is DSGVTQTPKHLITATGQRVTLRCSPRSGDLSVYWYQQSLDQGLQFLIQYYNGEERAKGNILERFSAQQFPDLHSELNLSSLELGDSALYFCASSHASGKSHEQFFGPGTRLTVL.

This clone was seen a single time. V is TRBV9 and J is TRBJ2-1; D may be TRBD1 or TRBD2 (6 bases each). Germline lookup yields CDR1 SGDLS and CDR2 YYNGEE. V was pared by 8 bases and J by 6 bases, with 18 bases between. The CDR3 sequence is 14 residues long. For the CDR3, the DNA is TGTGCCAGTGCAGGGGTAGGGACTTCCAATGAGCAGTTCTTC. Its protein product is CASAGVGTSNEQFF.

The chain couples TRBV6-5 to TRBJ2-3; 8 nucleotides align to TRBD2. The CDR3 sequence is 14 residues long. CDR1 MNHEY and CDR2 SVGAGI come from the germline V gene. The J segment lost 4 bases and the V segment lost 8 bases, leaving 8 bases of the junction unmatched. CDR3 bases: TGTGCCAGCGGGTCCGGGAGGGAGTCAGATACGCAGTATTTT. This codes for CASGSGRESDTQYF.

The V call is TRBV7-8, the J call TRBJ2-3, with TRBD2 matching 13 bases. Germline lookup yields CDR1 SGHVS and CDR2 FQNEAQ. CDR3 length equals 16 residues. Losses at the gene ends were 3 bases for V and 3 bases for J; bases not matched to a gene: 3. This chain's CDR3 is CASSFWTSGSTDTQYF. In DNA, the CDR3 is TGTGCCAGCAGCTTCTGGACTAGCGGGAGTACAGATACGCAGTATTTT.

The V gene is TRBV12-3 or TRBV12-4, the J gene TRBJ1-5; D perhaps matches TRBD1 (6 bases). Deletions cut 6 bases from V and 8 bases from J, with 14 bases between. This CDR3 comprises 13 residues. CDR3 sequence: CASSPEQGKPQHF. The CDR3 bases are TGTGCCAGCAGCCCAGAACAGGGTAAGCCCCAGCATTTT.